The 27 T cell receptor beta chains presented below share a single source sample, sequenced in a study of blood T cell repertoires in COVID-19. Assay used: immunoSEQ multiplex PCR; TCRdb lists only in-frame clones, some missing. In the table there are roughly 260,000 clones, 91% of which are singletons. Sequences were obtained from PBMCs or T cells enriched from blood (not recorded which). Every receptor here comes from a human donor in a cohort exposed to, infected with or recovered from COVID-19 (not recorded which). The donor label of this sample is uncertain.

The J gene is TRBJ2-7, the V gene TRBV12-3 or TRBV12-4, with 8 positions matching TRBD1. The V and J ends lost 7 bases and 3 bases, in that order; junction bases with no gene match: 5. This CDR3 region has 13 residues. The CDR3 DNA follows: TGTGCCAGCACCAGAGGACAGGGCTACGAGCAGTACTTC. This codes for CASTRGQGYEQYF.

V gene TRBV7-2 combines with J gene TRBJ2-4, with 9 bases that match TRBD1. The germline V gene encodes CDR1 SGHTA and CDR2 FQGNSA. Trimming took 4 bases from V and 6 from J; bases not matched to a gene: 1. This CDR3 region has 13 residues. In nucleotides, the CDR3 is TGTGCCAGCAGCTCGGGACAGGGAAACATTCAGTACTTC. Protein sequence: CASSSGQGNIQYF.

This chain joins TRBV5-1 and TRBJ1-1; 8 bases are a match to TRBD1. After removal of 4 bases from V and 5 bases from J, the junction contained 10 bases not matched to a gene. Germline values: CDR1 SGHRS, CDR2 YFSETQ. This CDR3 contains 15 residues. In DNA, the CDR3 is TGCGCCAGCAGCGGCCCCTCAGGGGGCGGTACTGAAGCTTTCTTT. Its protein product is CASSGPSGGGTEAFF.

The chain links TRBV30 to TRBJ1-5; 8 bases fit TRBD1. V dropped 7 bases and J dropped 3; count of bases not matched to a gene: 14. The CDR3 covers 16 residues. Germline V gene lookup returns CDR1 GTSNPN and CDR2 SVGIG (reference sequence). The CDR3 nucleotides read TGTGCCTTCTCCGGGACAGGAAAAGGGGTCAATCAGCCCCAGCATTTT. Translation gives CAFSGTGKGVNQPQHF.

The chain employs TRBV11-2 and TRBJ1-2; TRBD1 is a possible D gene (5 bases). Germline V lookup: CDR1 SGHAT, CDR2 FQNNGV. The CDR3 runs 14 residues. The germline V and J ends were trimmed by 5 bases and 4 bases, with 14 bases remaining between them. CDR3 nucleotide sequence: TGTGCCAGCAGCACACCGACAGAATTCTATGGCTACACCTTC. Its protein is CASSTPTEFYGYTF.

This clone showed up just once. CDR3 coding DNA: TGTGCCAGCAGTGTCCCGGCGGGGGGGCGTTTCGATGAGCAGTTCTTC. This encodes CASSVPAGGRFDEQFF. The J gene is TRBJ2-1, the V gene TRBV2, with TRBD2 identical over 9 bases. Germline values: CDR1 SNHLY, CDR2 FYNNEI. V lost 4 bases, J lost 8 bases, and 12 bases stayed unmatched. The CDR3 is 16 amino acids.

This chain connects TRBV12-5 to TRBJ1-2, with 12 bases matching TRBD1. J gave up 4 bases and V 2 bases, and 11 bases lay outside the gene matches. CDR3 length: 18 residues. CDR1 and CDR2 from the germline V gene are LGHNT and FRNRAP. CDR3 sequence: CASGLPRDRGRKGYGYTF. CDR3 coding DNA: TGTGCTAGTGGTTTGCCCCGGGACAGGGGGCGGAAGGGCTATGGCTACACCTTC.

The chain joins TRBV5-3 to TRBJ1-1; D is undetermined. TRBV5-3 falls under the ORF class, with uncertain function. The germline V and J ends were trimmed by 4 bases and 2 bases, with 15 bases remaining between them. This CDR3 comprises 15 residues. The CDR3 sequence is CARSAEREGNTEAFF. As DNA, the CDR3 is TGTGCCAGAAGCGCTGAGCGAGAAGGAAACACTGAAGCTTTCTTT.

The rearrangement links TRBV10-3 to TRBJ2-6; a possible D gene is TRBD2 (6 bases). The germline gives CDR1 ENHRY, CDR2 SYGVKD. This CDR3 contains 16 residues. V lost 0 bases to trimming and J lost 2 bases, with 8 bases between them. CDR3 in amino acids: CAISESGGTGANVLTF. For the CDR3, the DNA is TGTGCCATCAGTGAGTCGGGGGGAACTGGGGCCAACGTCCTGACTTTC.

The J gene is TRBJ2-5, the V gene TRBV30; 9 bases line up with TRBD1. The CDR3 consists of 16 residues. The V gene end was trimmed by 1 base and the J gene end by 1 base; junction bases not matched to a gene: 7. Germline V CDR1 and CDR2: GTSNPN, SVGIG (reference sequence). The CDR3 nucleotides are TGTGCCTGGAGTGGCGACAGGGGGGGGTTCCAAGAGACCCAGTACTTC. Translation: CAWSGDRGGFQETQYF. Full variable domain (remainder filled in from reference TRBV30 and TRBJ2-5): SQTIHQWPATLVQPVGSPLSLECTVEGTSNPNLYWYRQAAGRGLQLLFYSVGIGQISSEVPQNLSASRPQDRQFILSSKKLLLSDSGFYLCAWSGDRGGFQETQYFGPGTRLLVL.

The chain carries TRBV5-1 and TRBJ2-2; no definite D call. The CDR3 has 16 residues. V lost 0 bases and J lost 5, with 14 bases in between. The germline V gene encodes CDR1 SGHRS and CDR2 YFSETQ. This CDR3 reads CASSLVGGHGTGELFF. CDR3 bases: TGCGCCAGCAGCTTGGTCGGCGGCCACGGAACCGGGGAGCTGTTTTTT.

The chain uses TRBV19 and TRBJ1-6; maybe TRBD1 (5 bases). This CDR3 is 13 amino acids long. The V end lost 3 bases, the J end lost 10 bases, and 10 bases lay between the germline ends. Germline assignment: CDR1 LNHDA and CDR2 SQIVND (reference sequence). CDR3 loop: CASSIRGRSPLHF. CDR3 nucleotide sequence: TGTGCCAGTAGTATTAGGGGCCGGTCACCCCTCCACTTT.

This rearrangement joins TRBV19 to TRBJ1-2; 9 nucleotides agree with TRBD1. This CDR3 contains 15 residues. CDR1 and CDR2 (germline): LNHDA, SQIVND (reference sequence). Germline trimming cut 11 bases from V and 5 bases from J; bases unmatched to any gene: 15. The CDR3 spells CAVFGLGTGSYGYTF. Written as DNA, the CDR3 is TGTGCCGTCTTTGGTTTAGGGACAGGGAGTTATGGCTACACCTTC.

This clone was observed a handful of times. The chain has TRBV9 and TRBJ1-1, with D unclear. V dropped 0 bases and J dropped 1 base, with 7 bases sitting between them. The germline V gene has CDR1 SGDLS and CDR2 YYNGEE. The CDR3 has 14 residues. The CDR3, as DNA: TGTGCCAGCAGCGTAGCTCCAGAGAACACTGAAGCTTTCTTT. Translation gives CASSVAPENTEAFF.

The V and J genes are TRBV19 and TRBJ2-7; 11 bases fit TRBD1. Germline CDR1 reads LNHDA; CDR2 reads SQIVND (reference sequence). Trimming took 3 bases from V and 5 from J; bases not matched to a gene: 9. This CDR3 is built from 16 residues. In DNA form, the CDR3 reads TGTGCCAGTAGTATTCGTCGGGGACAGGGGGGCCACGAGCAGTACTTC. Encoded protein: CASSIRRGQGGHEQYF.

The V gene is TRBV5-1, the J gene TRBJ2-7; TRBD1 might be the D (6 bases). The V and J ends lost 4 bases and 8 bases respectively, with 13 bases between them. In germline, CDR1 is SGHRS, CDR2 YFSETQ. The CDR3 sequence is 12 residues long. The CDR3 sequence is CASSADQGQQYF. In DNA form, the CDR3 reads TGCGCCAGCAGCGCTGATCAGGGGCAGCAGTACTTC.

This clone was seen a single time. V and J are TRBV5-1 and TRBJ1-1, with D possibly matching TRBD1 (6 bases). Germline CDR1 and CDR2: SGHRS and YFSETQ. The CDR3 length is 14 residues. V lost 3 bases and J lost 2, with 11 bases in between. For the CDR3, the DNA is TGCGCCAGCAGCTCAGGGGTTTTCAACACTGAAGCTTTCTTT. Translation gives CASSSGVFNTEAFF.

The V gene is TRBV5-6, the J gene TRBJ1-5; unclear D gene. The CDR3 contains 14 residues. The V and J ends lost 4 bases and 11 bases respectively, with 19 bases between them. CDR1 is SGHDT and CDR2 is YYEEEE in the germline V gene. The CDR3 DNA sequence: TGTGCCAGCAGCCTATTTATCGCCTCAACAGCCCAGCATTTT. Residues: CASSLFIASTAQHF.

The CDR3 DNA reads as TGTGCCAGCAGTTTGGGGCAGCTAAACACCGGGGAGCTGTTTTTT. As protein: CASSLGQLNTGELFF. The chain joins TRBV6-5 to TRBJ2-2, with D possibly TRBD1 on 5 matching bases. V was cut by 4 bases and J by 2 bases, with 11 bases left in between. Germline values: CDR1 MNHEY, CDR2 SVGAGI. The length of the CDR3 is 15 residues.

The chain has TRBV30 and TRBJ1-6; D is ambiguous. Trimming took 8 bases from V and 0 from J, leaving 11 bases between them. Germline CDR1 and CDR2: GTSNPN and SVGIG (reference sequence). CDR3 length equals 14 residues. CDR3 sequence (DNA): TGTGCCCTAAGTGGGAGCTCCTATAATTCACCCCTCCACTTT. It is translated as CALSGSSYNSPLHF.

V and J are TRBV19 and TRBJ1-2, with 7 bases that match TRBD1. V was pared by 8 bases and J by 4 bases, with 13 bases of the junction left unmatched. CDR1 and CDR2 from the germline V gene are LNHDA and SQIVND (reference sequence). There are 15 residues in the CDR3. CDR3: CASEGAEKGRYGYTF. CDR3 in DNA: TGTGCCAGTGAGGGGGCGGAGAAGGGACGCTATGGCTACACCTTC.

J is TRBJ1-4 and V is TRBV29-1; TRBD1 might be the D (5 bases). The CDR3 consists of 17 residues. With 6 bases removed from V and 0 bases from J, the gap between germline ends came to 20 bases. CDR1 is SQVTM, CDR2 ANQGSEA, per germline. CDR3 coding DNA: TGCAGCGTCGGCGACAGAGCCATAGAGCCAACTAATGAAAAACTGTTTTTT. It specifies CSVGDRAIEPTNEKLFF. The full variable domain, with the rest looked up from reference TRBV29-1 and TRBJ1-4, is SAVISQKPSRDICQRGTSLTIQCQVDSQVTMMFWYRQQPGQSLTLIATANQGSEATYESGFVIDKFPISRPNLTFSTLTVSNMSPEDSSIYLCSVGDRAIEPTNEKLFFGSGTQLSVL.

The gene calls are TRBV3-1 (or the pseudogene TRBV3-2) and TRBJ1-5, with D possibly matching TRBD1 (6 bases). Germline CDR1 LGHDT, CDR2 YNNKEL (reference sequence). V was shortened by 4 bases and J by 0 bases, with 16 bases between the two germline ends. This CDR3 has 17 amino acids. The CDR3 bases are TGTGCCAGCAGCCCGGGGGGGGCGGGCGATAGCAATCAGCCCCAGCATTTT. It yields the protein CASSPGGAGDSNQPQHF.

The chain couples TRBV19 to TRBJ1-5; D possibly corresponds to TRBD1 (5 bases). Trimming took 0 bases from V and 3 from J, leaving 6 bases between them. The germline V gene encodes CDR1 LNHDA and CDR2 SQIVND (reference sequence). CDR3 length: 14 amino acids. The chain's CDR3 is CASSIEGVNQPQHF. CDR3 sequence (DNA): TGTGCCAGTAGTATAGAAGGGGTCAATCAGCCCCAGCATTTT.

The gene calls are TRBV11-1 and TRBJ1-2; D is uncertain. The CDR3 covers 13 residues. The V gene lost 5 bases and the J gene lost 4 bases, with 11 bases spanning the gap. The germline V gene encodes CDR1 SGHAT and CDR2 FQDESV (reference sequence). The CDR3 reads CASSDLTGYGYTF. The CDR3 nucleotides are TGTGCCAGCAGCGACCTGACGGGCTATGGCTACACCTTC.

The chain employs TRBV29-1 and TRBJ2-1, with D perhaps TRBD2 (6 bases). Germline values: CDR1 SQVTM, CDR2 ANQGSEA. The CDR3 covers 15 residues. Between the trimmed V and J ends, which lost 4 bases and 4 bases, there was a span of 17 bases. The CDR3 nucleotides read TGCAGCGTTGTAGGCGGGGCACAGCGATACAATGAGCAGTTCTTC. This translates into CSVVGGAQRYNEQFF.

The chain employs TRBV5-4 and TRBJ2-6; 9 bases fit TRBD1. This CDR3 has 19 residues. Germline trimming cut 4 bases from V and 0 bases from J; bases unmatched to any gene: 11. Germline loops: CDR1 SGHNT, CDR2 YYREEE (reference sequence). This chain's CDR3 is CASSGRRDRDDSGANVLTF. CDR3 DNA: TGTGCCAGCAGCGGCCGCCGGGACAGGGATGACTCTGGGGCCAACGTCCTGACTTTC.